This T cell receptor beta chain was captured by sequencing in a study of TIL therapy for anti-PD-1-resistant metastatic lung cancer. In the study overall: Progressing patients received lymphodepletion, expanded TIL infusion and IL-2. Most patients had lung adenocarcinoma; a handful of tumors were EGFR-mutant, two ALK-rearranged; half smoked currently or formerly.

Documented time point: pre-treatment sample, taken before nivolumab and TIL therapy. Sequencing used immunoSEQ v3. The protocol was immunoSEQ multiplex PCR, while the TCRdb copy is restricted to in-frame clones and leaves out a portion. The table has about 52,000 clones, approximately 79% seen once. The germline V gene has CDR1 SGHNT and CDR2 YYREEE (reference sequence). The trim removed 3 bases at V and 8 bases at J, leaving 8 bases unmatched. CDR3 size: 17 residues. The origin of this receptor is a woman aged 30 to 85 with non-small cell lung cancer. The chain uses TRBV5-4 and TRBJ2-1, with 16 nucleotides matching TRBD2. Sequencing used blood, obtained at baseline. The CDR3 reads CASSWPGLAGGQDEQFF. The CDR3 region has the DNA TGTGCCAGCAGCTGGCCGGGACTAGCGGGGGGGCAGGATGAGCAGTTCTTC.